Shown below are 15 T cell receptor beta chains from a single sample sequenced in a study of identical twins. TCRdb used MiXCR to reprocess the 5' RACE reads, holding one entry per CDR3 protein. The table has under 300,000 distinct CDR3 sequences, roughly 13% seen once. These data were also filed under a second study, of yellow fever vaccine responses in identical twins.

The source material was memory (CD45RO+) T cells sorted from blood. The receptors derive from a woman between 18 and 29 years old in good health.

The gene calls are TRBV5-1 and TRBJ1-2; TRBD1 might be the D (5 bases). The CDR3 extends over 16 amino acids. The germline V and J ends were trimmed by 0 bases and 2 bases, with 14 bases remaining between them. Germline CDR1 and CDR2: SGHRS and YFSETQ. The CDR3 DNA is TGCGCCAGCAGCTTGGTAGAGGCAGGGTCAAACTATGGCTACACCTTC. The encoded protein is CASSLVEAGSNYGYTF.

This clonotype was counted at least ten times. The chain recombines TRBV20-1 with TRBJ2-7, with 7 nucleotides matching TRBD2. The trim removed 3 bases at V and 6 bases at J, leaving 8 bases unmatched. The CDR3 is 13 amino acids. CDR1 and CDR2 from the germline V gene are DFQATT and SNEGSKA (reference sequence). Written as DNA, the CDR3 is TGCAGTGCTAGGGGAGGGGAGTGGTCCGAGCAGTACTTC. This translates into CSARGGEWSEQYF.

This clonotype was counted at least ten times. The CDR3 DNA is TGTGCCAGCAGCTCGGGACCCGCTAGCAATCAGCCCCAGCATTTT. Translating it yields CASSSGPASNQPQHF. The chain employs TRBV5-4 and TRBJ1-5; tentative D call: TRBD1 (5 bases). This CDR3 is 15 amino acids long. Germline CDR1 SGHNT, CDR2 YYREEE (reference sequence). V was clipped by 3 bases and J by 0 bases, with 10 bases between them.

This clonotype was observed at least ten times. V usage is TRBV12-3 or TRBV12-4 and J usage is TRBJ1-5, with TRBD1 as a possible D gene (5 bases). This CDR3 is 15 amino acids long. Trimming pared 3 bases from V and 1 base from J, leaving 10 bases between. CDR3 bases: TGTGCCAGCAGTTTCGGGACCTGGAGCAATCAGCCCCAGCATTTT. Its translation is CASSFGTWSNQPQHF.

The V and J genes are TRBV2 and TRBJ2-5; no clear D gene. The CDR3 runs to 14 residues. The V end was cut by 4 bases, the J end by 1 base, with 10 bases between. Germline V gives CDR1 SNHLY, CDR2 FYNNEI. The chain's CDR3 is CASSVLSAQETQYF. CDR3 nucleotide sequence: TGTGCCAGCAGTGTCCTATCTGCCCAAGAGACCCAGTACTTC.

The chain is built from TRBV7-2 and TRBJ2-3; either TRBD1 or TRBD2 may supply D (5 bases each). Germline V gives CDR1 SGHTA, CDR2 FQGNSA. CDR3 size: 15 residues. Trimming took off 1 base at V and 4 bases at J, with 12 bases between the two ends. The CDR3 loop reads CASSLVGPGPDTQYF. DNA for the CDR3: TGTGCCAGCAGCTTAGTGGGACCGGGGCCAGATACGCAGTATTTT.

At least ten counts were recorded for this clonotype. V gene TRBV20-1 combines with J gene TRBJ2-5; 9 bases are a match to TRBD1. This CDR3 has 14 amino acids. After removal of 5 bases from V and 5 bases from J, the junction contained 9 bases not matched to a gene. Germline V gives CDR1 DFQATT, CDR2 SNEGSKA (reference sequence). This CDR3 is CSARTGGAWETQYF. CDR3 coding DNA: TGCAGTGCTCGAACAGGGGGCGCTTGGGAGACCCAGTACTTC.

This clonotype was seen more than once but under ten times. The chain couples TRBV6-5 to TRBJ2-1; no definite D call. The length of the CDR3 is 15 residues. Germline CDR1 is MNHEY and CDR2 is SVGAGI. Trimming cost V 0 bases and J 4 bases, with 10 bases left between them. As DNA, the CDR3 is TGTGCCAGCAGTTACTCGAACGGGCCTTACAATGAGCAGTTCTTC. Translating it yields CASSYSNGPYNEQFF.

This chain links TRBV7-2 with TRBJ2-7; D not resolved. Trimming took 0 bases from V and 7 from J, leaving 16 bases between them. The CDR3 contains 15 residues. The germline CDR1 and CDR2 sequences are SGHTA and FQGNSA. The CDR3 protein is CASSLAQAALLEQYF. As DNA, the CDR3 is TGTGCCAGCAGCTTAGCTCAGGCCGCCCTATTAGAGCAGTACTTC.

There are many counts of this clonotype. The gene calls are TRBV4-3 and TRBJ2-7; D is undetermined. The ends were cut back, 1 base at V and 3 bases at J, with 10 bases in the middle. CDR3 length: 14 amino acids. Germline CDR1 LGHNA, CDR2 YSLEER. The CDR3 protein is CASSQGVTGYEQYF. The CDR3 DNA follows: TGCGCCAGCAGCCAAGGTGTAACCGGCTACGAGCAGTACTTC.

The chain links TRBV7-9 to TRBJ1-4, with TRBD1 identical over 7 bases. V lost 5 bases, J lost 3 bases, and 6 bases stayed unmatched. CDR1 and CDR2 (germline): SEHNR, FQNEAQ (reference sequence). The CDR3 has 15 residues. The CDR3, as DNA: TGTGCCAGCAGCCCTCGACAGGGTGCTAATGAAAAACTGTTTTTT. This sequence encodes CASSPRQGANEKLFF.

This clonotype appeared a few times. V usage is TRBV20-1 and J usage is TRBJ2-7; 7 positions agree with TRBD2. The trim removed 8 bases at V and 2 bases at J, leaving 9 bases unmatched. Per the germline V gene, CDR1 is DFQATT and CDR2 is SNEGSKA (reference sequence). This CDR3 is 13 amino acids long. The CDR3 sequence: CSSTGGRPYEQYF. Here the CDR3 DNA reads TGCAGTTCGACGGGAGGCCGACCCTACGAGCAGTACTTC.

V and J are TRBV18 and TRBJ1-3; no definite D call. There are 16 residues in the CDR3. V was clipped by 0 bases and J by 0 bases, with 9 bases between them. Germline CDR1 is KGHSH and CDR2 is LQKENI. The CDR3 loop is CASSPPQSISGNTIYF. The CDR3 DNA reads as TGTGCCAGCTCACCACCCCAGTCGATCTCTGGAAACACCATATATTTT.

This clonotype was picked up many times. The chain employs TRBV29-1 and TRBJ1-1, with D tentatively TRBD1 (6 bases). Trimming removed 4 bases at V and 0 bases at J, with 9 bases between. CDR3 length equals 13 residues. Germline V gene lookup returns CDR1 SQVTM and CDR2 ANQGSEA. In nucleotides, the CDR3 is TGCAGCGTTGCTGGGACACTGAACACTGAAGCTTTCTTT. This sequence encodes CSVAGTLNTEAFF. The full variable domain, rest sourced from reference TRBV29-1 and TRBJ1-1, is SAVISQKPSRDICQRGTSLTIQCQVDSQVTMMFWYRQQPGQSLTLIATANQGSEATYESGFVIDKFPISRPNLTFSTLTVSNMSPEDSSIYLCSVAGTLNTEAFFGQGTRLTVV.

The CDR3 nucleotides read TGCAGCGTTGCGGGACAGGGTTATGGCTACACCTTC. This encodes CSVAGQGYGYTF. The rearrangement links TRBV29-1 to TRBJ1-2; 9 nucleotides match TRBD1. From germline, CDR1 is SQVTM and CDR2 ANQGSEA. V gave up 4 bases and J gave up 5 bases; unmatched junction bases: 2. The length of the CDR3 is 12 residues.